Included here is one T cell receptor (beta chain) sequence, with context. Its antigen is currently unknown. This specimen belongs to a study of identical twins. Study-wide results and limits: Researchers reported weaker excess twin sharing in beta out-of-frame sequences. Twin pairs' shared out-of-frame alpha sequences were enriched in low generation probability. The authors drew conclusions from cross-sectional statistical analysis rather than following the same donors.

TCRdb recomputed calls from the 5' RACE reads with MiXCR, one row per CDR3 protein. The table includes approximately 1.8 million distinct CDR3 sequences, about 32% detected once. From germline, CDR1 is SGHAT and CDR2 FQNNGV. Between the trimmed V and J ends, which lost 3 bases and 3 bases, there was a span of 18 bases. The CDR3 contains 16 residues. Material: cord blood. V gene TRBV11-2 combines with J gene TRBJ2-7; the D gene is possibly TRBD2 (6 bases). This TCR came from a newborn girl in good health. This CDR3 reads CASSFAGRRSHYEQYF. CDR3 DNA: TGTGCCAGCAGCTTCGCCGGGAGACGAAGCCACTACGAGCAGTACTTC.